This TCR beta chain was captured in a study of CD8+ T cells in alopecia areata. General study results and limits: Relative to normal scalp, lesional scalp, especially alopecia totalis/universalis, showed higher clonality.

A note on this clone: Its target is not known.

Obtained from alopecia areata patients were lesional scalp punch biopsies along with peripheral blood. J was trimmed by 5 bases and V by 0 bases; bases with no gene match: 1. Germline lookup yields CDR1 SGHRS and CDR2 YFSETQ. The CDR3 contains 16 residues. Once RNA had been extracted, it was reverse transcribed into cDNA to act as the sequencing template. Some clones are missing from TCRdb's copy, which holds only in-frame ones; the method was immunoSEQ multiplex PCR. This sample has about 15,000 clones, with less than 70% found just once. The clonotype comes from a human donor with alopecia areata. The rearrangement uses TRBV5-1 and TRBJ2-2; 13 nucleotides agree with TRBD2. Specimen: skin. The chain's CDR3 is CASSLAGLAGTGELFF. CDR3 DNA: TGCGCCAGCAGCTTGGCGGGACTAGCGGGAACCGGGGAGCTGTTTTTT.